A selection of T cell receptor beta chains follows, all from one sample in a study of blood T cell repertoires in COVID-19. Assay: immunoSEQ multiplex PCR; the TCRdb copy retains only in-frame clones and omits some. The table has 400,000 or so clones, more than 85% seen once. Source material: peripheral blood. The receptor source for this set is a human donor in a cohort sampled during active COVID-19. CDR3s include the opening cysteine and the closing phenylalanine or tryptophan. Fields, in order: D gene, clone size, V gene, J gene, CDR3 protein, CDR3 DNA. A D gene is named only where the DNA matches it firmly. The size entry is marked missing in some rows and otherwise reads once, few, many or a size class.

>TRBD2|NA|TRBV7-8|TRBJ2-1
CASSLAGTRRDNEQFF
TGTGCCAGCAGCTTGGCGGGGACTAGAAGGGACAATGAGCAGTTCTTC
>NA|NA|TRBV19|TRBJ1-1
CASSILEGNTEAFF
TGTGCCAGTAGTATCCTTGAGGGGAACACTGAAGCTTTCTTT
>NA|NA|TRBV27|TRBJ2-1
CASSLYGTPNEQFF
TGTGCCAGCAGTTTATATGGGACACCGAATGAGCAGTTCTTC
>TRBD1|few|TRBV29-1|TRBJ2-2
CSVEPGGGGELFF
TGCAGCGTTGAACCAGGGGGCGGAGGGGAGCTGTTTTTT
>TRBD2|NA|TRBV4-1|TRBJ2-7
CASSQAQRETLQYF
TGCGCCAGCAGCCAAGCGCAGCGGGAGACCTTACAGTACTTC
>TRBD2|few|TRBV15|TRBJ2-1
CATSPGELASGRQFF
TGTGCCACCAGCCCAGGCGAACTAGCGAGCGGAAGGCAGTTCTTC
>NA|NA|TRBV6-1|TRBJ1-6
CASSWGGDNSPLHF
TGTGCCAGCAGTTGGGGCGGGGATAATTCACCCCTCCACTTT
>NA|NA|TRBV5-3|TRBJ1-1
CARTSRRTEAFF
TGTGCCAGAACCTCCCGCAGGACTGAAGCTTTCTTT
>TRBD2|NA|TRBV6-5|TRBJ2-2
CASSYGLAGFTGELFF
TGTGCCAGCAGTTACGGGCTAGCGGGATTCACCGGGGAGCTGTTTTTT
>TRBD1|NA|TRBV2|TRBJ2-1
CASSTGTGDVNEQFF
TGTGCCAGCAGTACCGGGACAGGGGATGTCAATGAGCAGTTCTTC
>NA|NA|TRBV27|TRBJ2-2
CASSFYPAGIDTGELFF
TGTGCCAGCAGTTTTTATCCGGCAGGGATCGACACCGGGGAGCTGTTTTTT
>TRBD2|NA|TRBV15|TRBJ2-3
CATSRGGLADNGDTQYF
TGTGCCACCAGCAGAGGGGGACTAGCCGACAACGGAGATACGCAGTATTTT
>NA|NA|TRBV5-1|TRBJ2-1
CASGETINEQFF
TGCGCCAGCGGGGAGACTATTAATGAGCAGTTCTTC
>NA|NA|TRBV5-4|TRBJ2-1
CASSLKQRDSAGGEQFF
TGTGCCAGCAGCTTGAAGCAACGGGACTCCGCCGGGGGTGAGCAGTTCTTC
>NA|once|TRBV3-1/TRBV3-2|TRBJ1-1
CASSRGRETEAFF
TGTGCCAGCAGCCGTGGGAGGGAGACTGAAGCTTTCTTT
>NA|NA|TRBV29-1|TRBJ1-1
CSVATGGNTEAFF
TGCAGCGTCGCGACAGGCGGGAACACTGAAGCTTTCTTT
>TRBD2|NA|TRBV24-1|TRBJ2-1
CATSAGGRERSSEQFF
TGTGCCACCAGTGCAGGTGGGCGGGAGAGGTCCAGTGAGCAGTTCTTC
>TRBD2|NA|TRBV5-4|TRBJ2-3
CASSGGDYTDTQYF
TGTGCCAGCAGCGGGGGGGACTACACAGATACGCAGTATTTT
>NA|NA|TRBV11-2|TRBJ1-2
CASSLSPSYGYTF
TGTGCCAGCAGCTTAAGTCCGAGCTATGGCTACACCTTC
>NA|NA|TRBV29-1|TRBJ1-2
CSVEERGTGYNYGYTF
TGCAGCGTTGAAGAAAGGGGAACAGGGTATAACTATGGCTACACCTTC
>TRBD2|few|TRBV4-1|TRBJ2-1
CASSQEASSGGDNEQFF
TGCGCCAGCAGCCAAGAGGCTTCTAGCGGGGGGGACAATGAGCAGTTCTTC
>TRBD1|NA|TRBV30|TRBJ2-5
CAWGTGGGETQYF
TGTGCCTGGGGGACAGGGGGAGGTGAGACCCAGTACTTC
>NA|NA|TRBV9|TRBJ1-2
CASSLNRDYTF
TGTGCCAGCAGCCTGAACAGAGACTACACCTTC
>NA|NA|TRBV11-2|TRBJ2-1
CASSLVMGDYNNEQFF
TGTGCCAGCAGCTTAGTGATGGGTGACTATAACAATGAGCAGTTCTTC
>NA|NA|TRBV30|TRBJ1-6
CAWTTGIGSPLHF
TGTGCCTGGACTACAGGGATTGGTTCACCCCTCCACTTT
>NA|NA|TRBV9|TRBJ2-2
CASSVRDTGELFF
TGTGCCAGCAGCGTACGGGACACCGGGGAGCTGTTTTTT
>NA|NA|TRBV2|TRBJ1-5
CASSRGPGNQPQHF
TGTGCCAGCAGCAGGGGACCCGGCAATCAGCCCCAGCATTTT
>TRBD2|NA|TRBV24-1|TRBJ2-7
CATSAAGGTYEQYF
TGTGCCACCAGTGCTGCGGGGGGAACCTACGAGCAGTACTTC
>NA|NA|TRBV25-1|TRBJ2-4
CASSDGELAKNIQYF
TGTGCCAGCAGTGATGGGGAGTTAGCCAAAAACATTCAGTACTTC
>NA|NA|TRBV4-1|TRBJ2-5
CASSQGGRRIGETQYF
TGCGCCAGCAGCCAAGGAGGGAGGAGGATCGGGGAGACCCAGTACTTC
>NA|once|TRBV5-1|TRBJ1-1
CASSPRLRDTEAFF
TGCGCCAGCAGCCCCCGACTTCGGGACACTGAAGCTTTCTTT
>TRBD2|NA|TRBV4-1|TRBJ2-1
CASSQTSGISYEQFF
TGCGCCAGCAGCCAGACTAGCGGGATAAGCTATGAGCAGTTCTTC
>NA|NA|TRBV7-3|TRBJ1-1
CASSSYLGSEAFF
TGTGCCAGCAGCTCTTACCTAGGATCTGAAGCTTTCTTT
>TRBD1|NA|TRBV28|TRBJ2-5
CASSSGTGVFFGETQYF
TGTGCCAGCAGTTCCGGGACAGGGGTGTTCTTTGGAGAGACCCAGTACTTC
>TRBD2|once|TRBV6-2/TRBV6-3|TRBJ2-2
CASSSQAGSNTGELFF
TGTGCCAGCAGTTCGCAAGCGGGGTCGAACACCGGGGAGCTGTTTTTT
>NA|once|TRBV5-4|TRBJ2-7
CASSLKEVNEQYF
TGTGCCAGCAGCTTGAAGGAGGTGAACGAGCAGTACTTC
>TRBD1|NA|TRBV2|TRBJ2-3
CASIRRQGDTQYF
TGTGCCAGCATCCGCAGACAGGGGGATACGCAGTATTTT
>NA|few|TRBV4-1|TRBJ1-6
CASSLRYRFDSPLHF
TGCGCCAGCAGCTTAAGGTACAGGTTTGATTCACCCCTCCACTTT
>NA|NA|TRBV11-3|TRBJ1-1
CASSPDGGVNTEAFF
TGTGCCAGCAGCCCCGACGGCGGTGTGAACACTGAAGCTTTCTTT
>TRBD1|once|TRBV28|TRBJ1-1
CASGDRENTEAFF
TGTGCCAGCGGAGACAGGGAAAACACTGAAGCTTTCTTT
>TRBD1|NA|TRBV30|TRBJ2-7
CAWSGRDRDYEQYF
TGTGCCTGGAGTGGCCGGGACAGGGACTACGAGCAGTACTTC
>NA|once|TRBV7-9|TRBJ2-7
CASSSIPDRGYEQYF
TGTGCCAGCAGCTCCATCCCGGACCGGGGCTACGAGCAGTACTTC
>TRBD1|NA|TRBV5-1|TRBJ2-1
CASSIPGQAYNEQFF
TGCGCCAGCAGCATTCCGGGACAGGCCTACAATGAGCAGTTCTTC
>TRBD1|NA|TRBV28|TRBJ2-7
CASRRLRGEQYF
TGTGCCAGCAGGAGACTCAGGGGGGAGCAGTACTTC
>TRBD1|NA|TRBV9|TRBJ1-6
CASRPGQANSPLHF
TGTGCCAGCAGACCGGGACAGGCTAATTCACCCCTCCACTTT
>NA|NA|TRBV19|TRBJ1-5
CASSILRVGGQPQHF
TGTGCCAGTAGTATCCTCAGGGTTGGCGGTCAGCCCCAGCATTTT
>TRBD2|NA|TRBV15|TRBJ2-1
CATSRVSGGENEQFF
TGTGCCACCAGCAGGGTTAGCGGGGGGGAAAATGAGCAGTTCTTC
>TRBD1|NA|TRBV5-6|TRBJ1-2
CASSRPTGVGYTF
TGTGCCAGCAGCCGCCCGACAGGGGTCGGCTACACCTTC
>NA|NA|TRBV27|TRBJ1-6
CASSSRQELGSPLHF
TGTGCCAGCAGTTCCCGACAGGAGTTGGGTTCACCCCTCCACTTT
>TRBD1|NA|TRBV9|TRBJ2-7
CASSVRGTGWNEQYF
TGTGCCAGCAGCGTAAGAGGGACAGGGTGGAACGAGCAGTACTTC
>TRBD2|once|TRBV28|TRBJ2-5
CASSPVSGRALVIRETQYF
TGTGCCAGCAGCCCCGTTAGCGGGAGGGCCTTGGTAATTCGGGAGACCCAGTACTTC
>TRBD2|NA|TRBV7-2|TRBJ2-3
CASSSSGGGNTQYF
TGTGCCAGCAGCTCTAGCGGGGGTGGAAATACGCAGTATTTT
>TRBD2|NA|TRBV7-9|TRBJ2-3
CASSPASSGIADTQYF
TGTGCCAGCAGCCCAGCCTCTAGCGGGATCGCAGATACGCAGTATTTT